This is a list of T cell receptor beta chains from one sample in a study of shared clonotypes between healthy human individuals. Using immunoSEQ multiplex PCR, the repertoire was profiled, and TCRdb retains in-frame clones only, with some absent. Found here are about 2.3 million clones, roughly 93% of them singletons; the top ten hold about 0.39%. Sample: naive CD4+ T cells from PBMCs. The receptor set was obtained from a man aged 18 to 29 in good health. Some clones in this sample may be carry-over from other donors' samples. Each CDR3 is given with its conserved first and last residue. Each record gives: J gene, D gene, clone size, V gene, CDR3 protein, CDR3 DNA. The D gene is left open where the match is weak. Clone size is stated in some rows and not others, as once, few, many or a class when expanded.

j_call: TRBJ1-2; d_call: NA; clone_size: NA; v_call: TRBV20-1; cdr3_aa: CSATEGYTF; cdr3_nt: TGCAGTGCTACCGAGGGCTACACCTTC
j_call: TRBJ2-1; d_call: TRBD2; clone_size: NA; v_call: TRBV5-1; cdr3_aa: CASSSWTSANEQFF; cdr3_nt: TGCGCCAGCAGCTCTTGGACTAGCGCCAATGAGCAGTTCTTC
j_call: TRBJ2-7; d_call: NA; clone_size: NA; v_call: TRBV7-9; cdr3_aa: CASSLNYYEQYF; cdr3_nt: TGTGCCAGCAGCTTAAACTACTACGAGCAGTACTTC
j_call: TRBJ1-5; d_call: NA; clone_size: once; v_call: TRBV19; cdr3_aa: CASSIGGLSSISSQHF; cdr3_nt: TGTGCCAGTAGTATAGGGGGATTAAGTTCAATCTCCTCCCAGCATTTT
j_call: TRBJ1-1; d_call: NA; clone_size: few; v_call: TRBV10-3; cdr3_aa: CAISHLALGEAFF; cdr3_nt: TGTGCCATCAGCCACCTGGCTCTCGGTGAAGCTTTCTTT
j_call: TRBJ1-2; d_call: TRBD1; clone_size: NA; v_call: TRBV7-9; cdr3_aa: CASSSVLGQGDFYGYTF; cdr3_nt: TGTGCCAGCAGCTCGGTCCTAGGACAGGGTGACTTCTATGGCTACACCTTC
j_call: TRBJ1-5; d_call: TRBD1; clone_size: NA; v_call: TRBV18; cdr3_aa: CASSGSQGQPQHF; cdr3_nt: TGTGCCAGCTCCGGCTCACAGGGGCAGCCCCAGCATTTT
j_call: TRBJ1-2; d_call: TRBD1; clone_size: NA; v_call: TRBV11-2; cdr3_aa: CASSLVFGQGYGYTF; cdr3_nt: TGTGCCAGCAGCTTAGTGTTTGGACAGGGCTATGGCTACACCTTC
j_call: TRBJ2-1; d_call: TRBD1; clone_size: NA; v_call: TRBV19; cdr3_aa: CASSAYRGIDNEQFF; cdr3_nt: TGTGCCAGTAGTGCTTACAGGGGGATCGACAATGAGCAGTTCTTC
j_call: TRBJ2-1; d_call: NA; clone_size: NA; v_call: TRBV7-9; cdr3_aa: CASSSRDEQFF; cdr3_nt: TGTGCCAGCAGCTCCAGGGATGAGCAGTTCTTC
j_call: TRBJ2-7; d_call: NA; clone_size: once; v_call: TRBV4-3; cdr3_aa: CASSQDLGVEQYF; cdr3_nt: TGCGCCAGCAGCCAAGATTTAGGGGTCGAGCAGTACTTC
j_call: TRBJ2-5; d_call: NA; clone_size: NA; v_call: TRBV6-6; cdr3_aa: CASSGRSGETQYF; cdr3_nt: TGTGCCAGCAGTGGGCGGTCGGGAGAGACCCAGTACTTC
j_call: TRBJ2-7; d_call: TRBD1; clone_size: NA; v_call: TRBV27; cdr3_aa: CASRGGTGNGEQYF; cdr3_nt: TGTGCCAGCAGAGGTGGGACAGGTAACGGCGAGCAGTACTTC
j_call: TRBJ2-5; d_call: NA; clone_size: NA; v_call: TRBV9; cdr3_aa: CASSPGPAQETQYF; cdr3_nt: TGTGCCAGCAGCCCCGGACCCGCACAAGAGACCCAGTACTTC
j_call: TRBJ1-5; d_call: TRBD1; clone_size: NA; v_call: TRBV6-6; cdr3_aa: CAGGQGGNQPQHF; cdr3_nt: TGTGCCGGTGGACAGGGTGGCAATCAGCCCCAGCATTTT
j_call: TRBJ2-3; d_call: NA; clone_size: NA; v_call: TRBV7-2; cdr3_aa: CASSGVSVGGSTDTQYF; cdr3_nt: TGTGCCAGCAGCGGGGTGTCAGTTGGGGGAAGCACAGATACGCAGTATTTT
j_call: TRBJ2-3; d_call: TRBD2; clone_size: NA; v_call: TRBV27; cdr3_aa: CASSLLGLAGYNTDTQYF; cdr3_nt: TGTGCCAGCAGTCTGTTGGGACTAGCGGGATATAACACAGATACGCAGTATTTT
j_call: TRBJ2-7; d_call: NA; clone_size: NA; v_call: TRBV13; cdr3_aa: CASSPRDVYEQYF; cdr3_nt: TGTGCCAGCAGCCCCAGGGACGTCTACGAGCAGTACTTC
j_call: TRBJ1-5; d_call: TRBD1; clone_size: NA; v_call: TRBV19; cdr3_aa: CASGRTGDYSNQPQHF; cdr3_nt: TGTGCCAGTGGCCGGACAGGGGATTATAGCAATCAGCCCCAGCATTTT
j_call: TRBJ1-4; d_call: NA; clone_size: NA; v_call: TRBV2; cdr3_aa: CATRPGVIGKLFF; cdr3_nt: TGTGCCACCCGACCGGGAGTAATTGGAAAACTGTTTTTT
j_call: TRBJ2-7; d_call: NA; clone_size: NA; v_call: TRBV30; cdr3_aa: CALGSHEQYF; cdr3_nt: TGTGCCCTCGGGAGTCACGAGCAGTACTTC
j_call: TRBJ1-1; d_call: NA; clone_size: NA; v_call: TRBV7-6; cdr3_aa: CASSLIWEQNTEAFF; cdr3_nt: TGTGCCAGCAGTCTAATCTGGGAGCAAAACACTGAAGCTTTCTTT
j_call: TRBJ2-7; d_call: NA; clone_size: NA; v_call: TRBV6-5; cdr3_aa: CASSRGGQTYAEQYF; cdr3_nt: TGTGCCAGCAGCAGGGGGGGGCAGACCTACGCGGAGCAGTACTTC
j_call: TRBJ2-1; d_call: TRBD2; clone_size: NA; v_call: TRBV7-8; cdr3_aa: CASSLVRLAAYNEQFF; cdr3_nt: TGTGCCAGCAGCTTAGTGCGTCTAGCGGCCTACAATGAGCAGTTCTTC
j_call: TRBJ2-1; d_call: TRBD2; clone_size: NA; v_call: TRBV5-1; cdr3_aa: CASSTPQSLSGSFYEQFF; cdr3_nt: TGCGCCAGCAGCACGCCCCAGTCCCTTAGCGGGAGCTTCTATGAGCAGTTCTTC
j_call: TRBJ1-5; d_call: TRBD1; clone_size: NA; v_call: TRBV6-6; cdr3_aa: CASSPYRGQPQHF; cdr3_nt: TGTGCCAGCAGTCCCTACAGGGGACAGCCCCAGCATTTT
j_call: TRBJ1-1; d_call: TRBD1; clone_size: NA; v_call: TRBV25-1; cdr3_aa: CASSLTGVPNTEAFF; cdr3_nt: TGTGCCAGCAGTCTAACAGGGGTTCCGAACACTGAAGCTTTCTTT
j_call: TRBJ1-1; d_call: TRBD1; clone_size: NA; v_call: TRBV6-5; cdr3_aa: CASSYSRQGGTEAFF; cdr3_nt: TGTGCCAGCAGTTACTCCCGGCAGGGGGGTACTGAAGCTTTCTTT
j_call: TRBJ2-7; d_call: NA; clone_size: NA; v_call: TRBV6-6; cdr3_aa: CASRYGDSYEQYF; cdr3_nt: TGTGCCAGCAGGTACGGGGACTCCTACGAGCAGTACTTC
j_call: TRBJ1-2; d_call: TRBD1; clone_size: NA; v_call: TRBV27; cdr3_aa: CASRGQGAGGYTF; cdr3_nt: TGTGCCAGCAGAGGCCAGGGGGCGGGTGGCTACACCTTC
j_call: TRBJ2-3; d_call: NA; clone_size: once; v_call: TRBV7-3; cdr3_aa: CASSLMATDTQYF; cdr3_nt: TGTGCCAGCAGCTTAATGGCTACAGATACGCAGTATTTT
j_call: TRBJ2-1; d_call: NA; clone_size: once; v_call: TRBV5-1; cdr3_aa: CASSLGGTGNEQFF; cdr3_nt: TGCGCCAGCAGCTTAGGGGGAACGGGCAATGAGCAGTTCTTC
j_call: TRBJ2-1; d_call: TRBD2; clone_size: NA; v_call: TRBV7-9; cdr3_aa: CASSLSAQRGYNEQFF; cdr3_nt: TGTGCCAGCAGCTTATCGGCCCAGCGGGGCTACAATGAGCAGTTCTTC
j_call: TRBJ2-5; d_call: TRBD2; clone_size: NA; v_call: TRBV7-9; cdr3_aa: CASSLGGLGVMETQYF; cdr3_nt: TGTGCCAGCAGCCTGGGGGGACTAGGGGTGATGGAGACCCAGTACTTC
j_call: TRBJ1-3; d_call: NA; clone_size: few; v_call: TRBV6-5; cdr3_aa: CASSYSPTNGNTIYF; cdr3_nt: TGTGCCAGCAGTTATAGTCCTACGAATGGAAACACCATATATTTT
j_call: TRBJ1-2; d_call: TRBD1; clone_size: NA; v_call: TRBV18; cdr3_aa: CASSPGTGAVGYTF; cdr3_nt: TGTGCCAGCTCACCAGGGACAGGGGCCGTGGGCTACACCTTC
j_call: TRBJ2-5; d_call: NA; clone_size: NA; v_call: TRBV5-4; cdr3_aa: CASSLRRGTQETQYF; cdr3_nt: TGTGCCAGCAGCTTACGCCGGGGGACCCAAGAGACCCAGTACTTC
j_call: TRBJ2-1; d_call: TRBD2; clone_size: NA; v_call: TRBV11-2; cdr3_aa: CASSLPRGLAATEQFF; cdr3_nt: TGTGCCAGCAGCTTACCTCGTGGACTAGCGGCCACTGAGCAGTTCTTC
j_call: TRBJ2-7; d_call: NA; clone_size: once; v_call: TRBV27; cdr3_aa: CASSLLGGTYEQYF; cdr3_nt: TGTGCCAGCAGTTTACTAGGCGGTACCTACGAGCAGTACTTC
j_call: TRBJ2-7; d_call: NA; clone_size: once; v_call: TRBV5-6; cdr3_aa: CASSLVGYEQYF; cdr3_nt: TGTGCCAGCAGCTTGGTTGGCTACGAGCAGTACTTC
j_call: TRBJ2-3; d_call: NA; clone_size: NA; v_call: TRBV9; cdr3_aa: CASSAVDRRISTDTQYF; cdr3_nt: TGTGCCAGCAGCGCTGTAGACAGGAGAATTAGCACAGATACGCAGTATTTT
j_call: TRBJ1-4; d_call: NA; clone_size: NA; v_call: TRBV7-2; cdr3_aa: CASRAGNEKLFF; cdr3_nt: TGTGCCAGCAGAGCGGGCAATGAAAAACTGTTTTTT
j_call: TRBJ2-1; d_call: TRBD1; clone_size: NA; v_call: TRBV5-1; cdr3_aa: CASSWSSTGGPNEQFF; cdr3_nt: TGCGCCAGCAGCTGGTCCTCAACAGGGGGACCGAATGAGCAGTTCTTC
j_call: TRBJ1-1; d_call: NA; clone_size: NA; v_call: TRBV7-6; cdr3_aa: CASSLSNTEAFF; cdr3_nt: TGTGCCAGCAGCCTATCGAACACTGAAGCTTTCTTT
j_call: TRBJ1-1; d_call: NA; clone_size: NA; v_call: TRBV10-2; cdr3_aa: CASSKQRNTEAFF; cdr3_nt: TGCGCCAGCTCCAAACAGAGGAACACTGAAGCTTTCTTT
j_call: TRBJ2-7; d_call: NA; clone_size: NA; v_call: TRBV28; cdr3_aa: CASSAMAASSYEQYF; cdr3_nt: TGTGCCAGCAGTGCCATGGCCGCGAGCTCCTACGAGCAGTACTTC
j_call: TRBJ2-7; d_call: NA; clone_size: NA; v_call: TRBV27; cdr3_aa: CASTLRGGYEQYF; cdr3_nt: TGTGCCAGCACCCTCAGGGGGGGCTACGAGCAGTACTTC
j_call: TRBJ1-2; d_call: TRBD1; clone_size: NA; v_call: TRBV7-2; cdr3_aa: CASSERAGGPAAPYGYTF; cdr3_nt: TGTGCCAGCAGCGAAAGGGCAGGGGGCCCCGCGGCACCCTATGGCTACACCTTC
j_call: TRBJ2-7; d_call: TRBD2; clone_size: NA; v_call: TRBV6-1; cdr3_aa: CASTGGGKEAEQYF; cdr3_nt: TGTGCCAGCACCGGGGGGGGAAAAGAGGCCGAGCAGTACTTC
j_call: TRBJ1-2; d_call: NA; clone_size: NA; v_call: TRBV5-8; cdr3_aa: CASSLTTQLSYTF; cdr3_nt: TGTGCCAGCAGCTTGACGACGCAGCTGAGCTACACCTTC
j_call: TRBJ2-1; d_call: NA; clone_size: NA; v_call: TRBV19; cdr3_aa: CASNWGPDNEQFF; cdr3_nt: TGTGCCAGTAATTGGGGGCCCGACAATGAGCAGTTCTTC
j_call: TRBJ1-1; d_call: NA; clone_size: NA; v_call: TRBV28; cdr3_aa: CASSPRSPNTEAFF; cdr3_nt: TGTGCCAGCAGTCCTCGGTCACCGAACACTGAAGCTTTCTTT
j_call: TRBJ1-5; d_call: TRBD1; clone_size: few; v_call: TRBV19; cdr3_aa: CASSEGTAGRSNQPQHF; cdr3_nt: TGTGCCAGTAGCGAAGGGACAGCCGGTAGGAGCAATCAGCCCCAGCATTTT
j_call: TRBJ1-4; d_call: NA; clone_size: NA; v_call: TRBV5-1; cdr3_aa: CASSPEATANEKLFF; cdr3_nt: TGCGCCAGCAGCCCCGAAGCAACAGCTAATGAAAAACTGTTTTTT
j_call: TRBJ2-7; d_call: TRBD2; clone_size: NA; v_call: TRBV4-1; cdr3_aa: CASSLGLATYEQYF; cdr3_nt: TGCGCCAGCAGCTTAGGACTAGCAACCTACGAGCAGTACTTC
j_call: TRBJ2-7; d_call: NA; clone_size: NA; v_call: TRBV4-2; cdr3_aa: CASSQGVAGSKVYEQYF; cdr3_nt: TGTGCCAGCAGCCAAGGGGTCGCGGGGAGCAAGGTCTACGAGCAGTACTTC
j_call: TRBJ2-2; d_call: TRBD2; clone_size: NA; v_call: TRBV29-1; cdr3_aa: CSAKAGGVTGELFF; cdr3_nt: TGCAGCGCAAAAGCGGGAGGTGTCACCGGGGAGCTGTTTTTT
j_call: TRBJ2-3; d_call: NA; clone_size: NA; v_call: TRBV5-1; cdr3_aa: CASSLGQNTDTQYF; cdr3_nt: TGCGCCAGCAGCTTAGGCCAGAACACAGATACGCAGTATTTT
j_call: TRBJ1-1; d_call: NA; clone_size: NA; v_call: TRBV7-8; cdr3_aa: CASSFRGSLEAFF; cdr3_nt: TGTGCCAGCAGCTTCCGGGGCTCCCTTGAGGCTTTCTTT
j_call: TRBJ2-7; d_call: TRBD2; clone_size: NA; v_call: TRBV18; cdr3_aa: CASSPGLAGVTYEQYF; cdr3_nt: TGTGCCAGCTCACCTGGACTAGCGGGGGTAACCTACGAGCAGTACTTC